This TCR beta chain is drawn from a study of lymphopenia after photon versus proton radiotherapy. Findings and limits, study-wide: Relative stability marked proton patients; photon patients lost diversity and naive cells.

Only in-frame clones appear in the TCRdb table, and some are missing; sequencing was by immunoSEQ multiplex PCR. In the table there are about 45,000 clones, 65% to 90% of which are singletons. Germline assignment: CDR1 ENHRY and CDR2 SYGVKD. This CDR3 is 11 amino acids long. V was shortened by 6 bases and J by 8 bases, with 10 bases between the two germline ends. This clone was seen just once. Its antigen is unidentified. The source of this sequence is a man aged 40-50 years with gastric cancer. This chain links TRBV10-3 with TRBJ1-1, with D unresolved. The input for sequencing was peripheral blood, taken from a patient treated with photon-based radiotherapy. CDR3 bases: TGTGCCATCAGCCTAGGGAACGAAGCTTTCTTT. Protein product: CAISLGNEAFF.